These 10 T cell receptor beta chains came from one sample sequenced in a study of cytomegalovirus exposure and HLA in healthy donors. PCR used 60 Vbeta primers and 13 Jbeta primers. Sequencing was performed with immunoSEQ multiplex PCR; in TCRdb, only in-frame clones are kept and a portion is missing. Of 170,000 or so clones in the sample, roughly four fifths were seen once. The sample consisted of PBMCs. Source of these receptors: a man aged 18 to 35 in good health and CMV-seronegative.

This chain joins TRBV5-6 and TRBJ1-5; no clear D gene. Germline lookup yields CDR1 SGHDT and CDR2 YYEEEE. The CDR3 is made up of 17 amino acids. Trimming pared 0 bases from V and 7 bases from J, leaving 20 bases between. The CDR3 is CASSLGALSIENQPQHF. The CDR3 DNA follows: TGTGCCAGCAGCTTGGGCGCCTTAAGCATAGAGAACCAGCCCCAGCATTTT. Full variable domain (remainder filled in from reference TRBV5-6 and TRBJ1-5): DAGVTQSPTHLIKTRGQQVTLRCSPKSGHDTVSWYQQALGQGPQFIFQYYEEEERQRGNFPDRFSGHQFPNYSSELNVNALLLGDSALYLCASSLGALSIENQPQHFGDGTRLSIL.

The rearrangement uses TRBV7-8 and TRBJ1-6, with D possibly TRBD1 on 6 matching bases. The CDR3 sequence is 16 residues long. V was cut by 5 bases and J by 8 bases, with 19 bases left in between. Per the germline V gene, CDR1 is SGHVS and CDR2 is FQNEAQ. The CDR3 loop is CASSKTRQAMDSPLHF. The CDR3 DNA reads as TGTGCCAGCAGCAAGACCCGACAGGCCATGGATTCACCCCTCCACTTT.

The J gene is TRBJ1-2, the V gene TRBV6-1; 8 nucleotides match TRBD1. CDR1 and CDR2 from the germline V gene are MNHNS and SASEGT. This CDR3 comprises 13 residues. J gave up 6 bases and V 6 bases, and 6 bases lay outside the gene matches. CDR3 sequence reads: CASRYDRGNGYTF. The CDR3 DNA is TGTGCCAGCAGGTACGACAGGGGAAATGGCTACACCTTC.

About this clone: An end of the junction differs from the germline gene, which may be a read error. V is TRBV7-9 and J is TRBJ2-1; tentative D call: TRBD1 (5 bases). Germline V gene data show CDR1 as SEHNR and CDR2 as FQNEAQ (reference sequence). The CDR3 spans 12 residues. The CDR3 nucleotides are TGTTCCAGCAGTCTAGGGGCTTATGAGCAGTTCTTC. This sequence encodes CSSSLGAYEQFF.

This chain joins TRBV7-9 and TRBJ1-1; possibly TRBD1 for D (5 bases). Trimming took 4 bases from V and 5 from J, leaving 8 bases between them. From germline, CDR1 is SEHNR and CDR2 FQNEAQ (reference sequence). The CDR3 spans 12 residues. The CDR3 coding sequence is TGTGCCAGCAGCTCCAGGGCTACTGAAGCTTTCTTT. Its translation: CASSSRATEAFF. Complete variable domain (other parts from reference TRBV7-9 and TRBJ1-1): DTGVSQNPRHKITKRGQNVTFRCDPISEHNRLYWYRQTLGQGPEFLTYFQNEAQLEKSRLLSDRFSAERPKGSFSTLEIQRTEQGDSAMYLCASSSRATEAFFGQGTRLTVV.

The chain has TRBV6-1 and TRBJ1-6, with D uncertain. V was shortened by 1 base and J by 8 bases, with 9 bases between the two germline ends. The CDR3 contains 14 residues. The germline CDR1 and CDR2 sequences are MNHNS and SASEGT. The CDR3 spells CASSEVYRDSPLHF. CDR3 DNA: TGTGCCAGCAGTGAAGTATATCGGGATTCACCCCTCCACTTT.

This clone was detected a few times. This chain joins TRBV7-2 and TRBJ1-3, with no clear D. V was shortened by 5 bases and J by 3 bases, with 5 bases between the two germline ends. The CDR3 spans 12 residues. The germline gives CDR1 SGHTA, CDR2 FQGNSA. CDR3 sequence (DNA): TGTGCCAGCAGCCCGAGTGGAAACACCATATATTTT. Protein sequence: CASSPSGNTIYF.

The chain employs TRBV18 and TRBJ2-3; TRBD1 might be the D (5 bases). Germline V CDR1 and CDR2: KGHSH, LQKENI. V lost 3 bases, J lost 6 bases, and 10 bases lay in between. CDR3 size: 13 residues. This CDR3 reads CASSPPGRDTQYF. CDR3 bases: TGTGCCAGCTCACCTCCAGGGCGCGATACGCAGTATTTT.

The chain recombines TRBV28 with TRBJ1-2; a weak D match, TRBD1 (5 bases). CDR1 is MDHEN, CDR2 SYDVKM, per germline. The V end lost 4 bases, the J end lost 3 bases, and 15 bases lay between the germline ends. The CDR3 length is 15 residues. The CDR3 reads CASSYSGLSDYGYTF. The CDR3 DNA is TGTGCCAGCAGTTATTCAGGGCTTTCCGACTATGGCTACACCTTC.

J is TRBJ2-2 and V is TRBV6-6; TRBD1 might be the D (5 bases). V was cut by 3 bases and J by 2 bases, with 10 bases left in between. Germline V CDR1 and CDR2: MNHNY, SVGAGI (reference sequence). The CDR3 loop spans 15 amino acids. CDR3 bases: TGTGCCAGCAGTTATGGACAAGCTAACACCGGGGAGCTGTTTTTT. This gives the protein CASSYGQANTGELFF.